Below, 6 T cell receptor beta chains from the same sample are listed, as sequenced in a study of cytomegalovirus exposure and HLA in healthy donors. The primer mix had 60 Vbeta and 13 Jbeta primers. The data were produced by immunoSEQ multiplex PCR, yet TCRdb's version contains in-frame clones alone and is incomplete. The sample lists some 110,000 clones; approximately 58% were seen once. The source material was PBMCs. These receptors came from a young woman in good health and CMV-seronegative.

The chain links TRBV18 to TRBJ2-7, with 11 bases matching TRBD2. With V trimmed by 3 bases and J by 3 bases, 7 bases remained unmatched. The length of the CDR3 is 16 residues. Per the germline V gene, CDR1 is KGHSH and CDR2 is LQKENI. The CDR3 nucleotides are TGTGCCAGCTCACCGCAGGGTACTAGCGGGAGCTACGAGCAGTACTTC. Translation: CASSPQGTSGSYEQYF.

V is TRBV7-3 and J is TRBJ2-1; 7 bases align to TRBD2. This CDR3 is built from 16 residues. CDR1 is SGHTA, CDR2 FQGTGA, per germline. V gave up 7 bases and J gave up 0 bases; unmatched junction bases: 9. The CDR3 nucleotides read TGTGCCAGCACCTTGGGAGGGTCACCCTCCTACAATGAGCAGTTCTTC. It translates to CASTLGGSPSYNEQFF. Looking up the rest from reference TRBV7-3 and TRBJ2-1 gives the full variable domain: GAGVSQTPSNKVTEKGKYVELRCDPISGHTALYWYRQSLGQGPEFLIYFQGTGAADDSGLPNDRFFAVRPEGSVSTLKIQRTERGDSAVYLCASTLGGSPSYNEQFFGPGTRLTVL.

The chain joins TRBV27 to TRBJ2-3; 9 bases are a match to TRBD2. The length of the CDR3 is 16 residues. Trimming cost V 2 bases and J 3 bases; bases outside gene matches: 6. Germline CDR1 reads MNHEY; CDR2 reads SMNVEV (reference sequence). CDR3 bases: TGTGCCAGCAGTTTAAGGGGACTAGCTCATACAGATACGCAGTATTTT. Its protein is CASSLRGLAHTDTQYF.

V is TRBV7-2 and J is TRBJ2-3; 7 bases line up with TRBD2. The CDR3 consists of 18 residues. Germline CDR1 SGHTA, CDR2 FQGNSA. V trimming: 1 base; J trimming: 2 bases; junction bases outside the gene matches: 12. CDR3 coding DNA: TGTGCCAGCAGCTTAGGCCCAAGGGTAGCGGGTTTCACAGATACGCAGTATTTT. Encoded protein: CASSLGPRVAGFTDTQYF.

This chain uses TRBV21-1 with TRBJ2-1; the table's D gene call, TRBD2, was not cross checked with the DNA. TRBV21-1 is tagged as a pseudogene. The CDR3 is made up of 17 amino acids. CDR3 nucleotides: TGTGCCAGCAGCAAGATCAGACTAGCGGGAATTTTCAATGAGCAGTTCTTC. Residues: CASSKIRLAGIFNEQFF.

This chain uses TRBV28 with TRBJ1-2; 11 bases fit TRBD1. CDR1 MDHEN and CDR2 SYDVKM come from the germline V gene. The V and J ends lost 6 bases and 8 bases, in that order; junction bases with no gene match: 8. The CDR3 has 14 amino acids. CDR3 in amino acids: CASSHGQGARGYTF. The CDR3 nucleotides read TGTGCCAGCAGCCACGGACAGGGGGCGCGGGGCTACACCTTC.